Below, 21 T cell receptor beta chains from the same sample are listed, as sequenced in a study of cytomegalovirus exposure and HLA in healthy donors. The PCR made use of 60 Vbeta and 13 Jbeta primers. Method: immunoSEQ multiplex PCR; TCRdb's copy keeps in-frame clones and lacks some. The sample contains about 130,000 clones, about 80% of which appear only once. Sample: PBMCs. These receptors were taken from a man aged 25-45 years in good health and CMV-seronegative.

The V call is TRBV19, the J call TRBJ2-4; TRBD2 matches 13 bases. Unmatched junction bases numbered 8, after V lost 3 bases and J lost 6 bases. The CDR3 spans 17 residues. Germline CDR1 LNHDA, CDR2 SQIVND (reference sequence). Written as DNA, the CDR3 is TGTGCCAGTAGTATCGAAGGACTAGCGGGAGTAAGAAACATTCAGTACTTC. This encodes CASSIEGLAGVRNIQYF.

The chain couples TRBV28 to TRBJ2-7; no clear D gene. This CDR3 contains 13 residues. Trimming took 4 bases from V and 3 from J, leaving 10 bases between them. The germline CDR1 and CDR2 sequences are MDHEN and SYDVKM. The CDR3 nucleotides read TGTGCCAGCAGTTCCATACCAGGCTACGAGCAGTACTTC. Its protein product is CASSSIPGYEQYF.

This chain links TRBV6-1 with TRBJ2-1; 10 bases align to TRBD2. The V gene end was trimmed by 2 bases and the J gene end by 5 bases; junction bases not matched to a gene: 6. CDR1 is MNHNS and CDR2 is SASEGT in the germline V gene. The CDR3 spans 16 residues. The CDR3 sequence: CASSELAGAPDNEQFF. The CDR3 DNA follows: TGTGCCAGCAGTGAACTAGCGGGAGCTCCAGACAATGAGCAGTTCTTC.

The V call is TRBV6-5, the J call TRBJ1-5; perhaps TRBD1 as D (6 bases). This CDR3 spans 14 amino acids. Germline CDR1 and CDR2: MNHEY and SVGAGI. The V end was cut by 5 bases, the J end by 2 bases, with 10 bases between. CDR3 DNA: TGTGCCAGCAGTACGCGGACAGGCAATCAGCCCCAGCATTTT. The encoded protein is CASSTRTGNQPQHF.

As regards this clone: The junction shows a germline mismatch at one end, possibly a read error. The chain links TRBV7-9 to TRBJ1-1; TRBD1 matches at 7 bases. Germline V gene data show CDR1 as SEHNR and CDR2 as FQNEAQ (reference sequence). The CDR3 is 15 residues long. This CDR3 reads CSSSLASGGNTEAFF. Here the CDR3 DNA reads TGTTCCAGCAGCTTAGCGTCAGGGGGGAACACTGAAGCTTTCTTT.

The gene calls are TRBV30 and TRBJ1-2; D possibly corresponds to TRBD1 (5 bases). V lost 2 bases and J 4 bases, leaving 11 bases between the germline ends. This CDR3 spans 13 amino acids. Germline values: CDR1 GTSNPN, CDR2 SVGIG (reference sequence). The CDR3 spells CAWSRGDLYGYTF. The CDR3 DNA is TGTGCCTGGAGTCGGGGGGATCTCTATGGCTACACCTTC.

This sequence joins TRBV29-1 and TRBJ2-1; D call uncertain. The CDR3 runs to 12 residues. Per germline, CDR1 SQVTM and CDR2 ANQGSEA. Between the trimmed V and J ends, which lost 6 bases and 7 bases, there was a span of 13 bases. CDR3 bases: TGCAGCGTCCTGGTGGCATGGAATGAGCAGTTCTTC. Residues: CSVLVAWNEQFF.

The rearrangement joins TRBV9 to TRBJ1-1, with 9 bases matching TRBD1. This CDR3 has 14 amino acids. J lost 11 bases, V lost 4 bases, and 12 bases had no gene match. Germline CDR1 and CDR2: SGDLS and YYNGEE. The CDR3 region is CASSQRTGATEAFF. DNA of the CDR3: TGTGCCAGCAGCCAGCGGACAGGGGCTACGGAGGCTTTCTTT.

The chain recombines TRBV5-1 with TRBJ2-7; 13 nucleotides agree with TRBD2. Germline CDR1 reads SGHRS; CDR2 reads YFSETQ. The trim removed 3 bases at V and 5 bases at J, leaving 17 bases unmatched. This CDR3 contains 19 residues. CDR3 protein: CASSSGLAGVGGGLNEQYF. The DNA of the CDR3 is TGCGCCAGCAGCTCCGGACTAGCGGGAGTAGGGGGGGGTCTTAACGAGCAGTACTTC.

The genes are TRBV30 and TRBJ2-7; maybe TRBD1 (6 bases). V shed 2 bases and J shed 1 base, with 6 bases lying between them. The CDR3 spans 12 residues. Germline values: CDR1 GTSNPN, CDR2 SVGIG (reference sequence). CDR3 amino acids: CAWSRGSYEQYF. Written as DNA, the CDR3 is TGTGCCTGGAGTAGGGGGTCCTACGAGCAGTACTTC.

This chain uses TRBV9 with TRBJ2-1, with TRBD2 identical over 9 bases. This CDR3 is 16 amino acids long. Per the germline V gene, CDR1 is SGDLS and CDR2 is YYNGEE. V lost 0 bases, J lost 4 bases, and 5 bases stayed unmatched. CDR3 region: CASSVEAGGGYNEQFF. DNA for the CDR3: TGTGCCAGCAGCGTAGAGGCGGGAGGGGGGTACAATGAGCAGTTCTTC.

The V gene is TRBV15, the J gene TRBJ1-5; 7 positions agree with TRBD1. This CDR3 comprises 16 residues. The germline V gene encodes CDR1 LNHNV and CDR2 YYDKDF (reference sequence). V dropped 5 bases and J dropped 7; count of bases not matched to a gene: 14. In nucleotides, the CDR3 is TGTGCCACCAGCCGCCGACAGGGTCGTCGCCAGCAGCCCCAGCATTTT. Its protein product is CATSRRQGRRQQPQHF.

The CDR3 DNA reads as TGTGCCAGCAGAACCGCAACGATGACAGGGTCGAATGAAAAACTGTTTTTT. It is translated as CASRTATMTGSNEKLFF. V usage is TRBV28 and J usage is TRBJ1-4; 7 bases map to TRBD1. J gave up 5 bases and V 6 bases, and 15 bases lay outside the gene matches. The CDR3 runs to 17 residues. Germline loops: CDR1 MDHEN, CDR2 SYDVKM.

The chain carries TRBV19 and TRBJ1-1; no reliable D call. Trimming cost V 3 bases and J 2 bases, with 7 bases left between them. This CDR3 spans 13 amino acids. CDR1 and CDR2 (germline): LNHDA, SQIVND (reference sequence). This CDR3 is CASSMGGNTEAFF. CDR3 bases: TGTGCCAGTAGTATGGGAGGAAACACTGAAGCTTTCTTT.

This CDR3 is CSTGVWLNEQFF. CDR3 nucleotides: TGCAGCACCGGGGTCTGGTTAAATGAGCAGTTCTTC. The chain joins TRBV29-1 to TRBJ2-1, with D possibly matching TRBD2 (5 bases). Trimming shortened V by 8 bases and J by 7 bases, and 15 bases separated the two germline ends. Germline V gene sequence: CDR1 SQVTM, CDR2 ANQGSEA. The CDR3 extends over 12 amino acids.

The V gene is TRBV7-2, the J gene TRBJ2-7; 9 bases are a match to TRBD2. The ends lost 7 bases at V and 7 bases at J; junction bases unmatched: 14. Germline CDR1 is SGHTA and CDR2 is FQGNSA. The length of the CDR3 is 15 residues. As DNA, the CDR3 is TGTGCCAGCACCTATTCCCTAGCGGGAAAGGGGGAGCAGTACTTC. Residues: CASTYSLAGKGEQYF.

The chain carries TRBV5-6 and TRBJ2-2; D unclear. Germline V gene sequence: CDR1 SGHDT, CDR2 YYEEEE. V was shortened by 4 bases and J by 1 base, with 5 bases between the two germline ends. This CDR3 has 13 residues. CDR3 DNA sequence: TGTGCCAGCAGCCCCTGGAACACCGGGGAGCTGTTTTTT. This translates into CASSPWNTGELFF.

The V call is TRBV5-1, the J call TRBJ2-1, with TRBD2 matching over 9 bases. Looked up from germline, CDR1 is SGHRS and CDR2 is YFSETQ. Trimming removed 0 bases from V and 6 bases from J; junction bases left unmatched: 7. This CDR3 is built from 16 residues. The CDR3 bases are TGCGCCAGCAGCTTGGCCGGCGGGAGGGCGGGCAATGAGCAGTTCTTC. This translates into CASSLAGGRAGNEQFF.

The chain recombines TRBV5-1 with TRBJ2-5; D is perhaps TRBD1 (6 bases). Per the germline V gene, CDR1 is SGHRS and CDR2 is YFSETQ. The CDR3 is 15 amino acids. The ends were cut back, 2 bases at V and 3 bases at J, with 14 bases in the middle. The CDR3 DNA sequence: TGCGCCAGCAGCTTCCTTGGGGACATAGAAGAGACCCAGTACTTC. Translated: CASSFLGDIEETQYF.

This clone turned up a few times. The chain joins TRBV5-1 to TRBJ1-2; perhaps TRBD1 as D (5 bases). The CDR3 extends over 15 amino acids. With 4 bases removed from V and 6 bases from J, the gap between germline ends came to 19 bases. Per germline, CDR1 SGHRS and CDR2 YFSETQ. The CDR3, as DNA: TGCGCCAGCAGCCCTTGGGTAGGGGCATCGGATGGCTACACCTTC. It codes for CASSPWVGASDGYTF. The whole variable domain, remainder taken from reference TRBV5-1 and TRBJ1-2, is KAGVTQTPRYLIKTRGQQVTLSCSPISGHRSVSWYQQTPGQGLQFLFEYFSETQRNKGNFPGRFSGRQFSNSRSEMNVSTLELGDSALYLCASSPWVGASDGYTFGSGTRLTVV.

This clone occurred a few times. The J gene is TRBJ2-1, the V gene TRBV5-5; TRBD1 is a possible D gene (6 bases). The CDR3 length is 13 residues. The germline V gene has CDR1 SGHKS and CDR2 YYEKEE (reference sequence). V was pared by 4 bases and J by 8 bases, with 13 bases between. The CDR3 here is CASSKTGFHEQFF. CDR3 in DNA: TGTGCCAGCAGCAAAACAGGGTTCCATGAGCAGTTCTTC.